One and the same sample provided the 21 T cell receptor beta chains below, sequenced in a study of ipilimumab plus nivolumab after autologous stem cell transplantation. Some clones are missing from TCRdb's copy, which holds only in-frame ones; the method was immunoSEQ multiplex PCR. The sample contains over 75,000 clones, around 80% of which appear only once. Sample: PBMCs, taken in a trial of ipilimumab plus nivolumab as post-transplant consolidation. Every receptor here comes from a male donor with diffuse large B-cell lymphoma.

This chain uses TRBV9 with TRBJ1-2; 8 nucleotides match TRBD1. V shed 6 bases, J shed 2 bases, and the junction held 6 bases outside the gene matches. Looked up from germline, CDR1 is SGDLS and CDR2 is YYNGEE. The CDR3 consists of 14 residues. The CDR3 bases are TGTGCCAGCACCCCACAGGGGGGCAACTATGGCTACACCTTC. This gives the protein CASTPQGGNYGYTF.

V usage is TRBV6-1 and J usage is TRBJ2-7; D gene ambiguous. V was cut by 1 base and J by 6 bases, with 16 bases left in between. The CDR3 runs to 15 residues. Germline V gene data show CDR1 as MNHNS and CDR2 as SASEGT. The DNA of the CDR3 is TGTGCCAGCAGTGAAGAAGGGTTGGGAAGTGGCGAGCAGTACTTC. As protein: CASSEEGLGSGEQYF.

This CDR3 reads CASSSSGDSYYEQYF. CDR3 DNA sequence: TGTGCCAGCAGCTCTAGCGGGGATTCATACTACGAGCAGTACTTC. The chain uses TRBV5-4 and TRBJ2-7; 9 nucleotides agree with TRBD2. J gave up 3 bases and V 3 bases, and 7 bases lay outside the gene matches. Germline values: CDR1 SGHNT, CDR2 YYREEE (reference sequence). The CDR3 sequence is 15 residues long. The full variable domain, rest sourced from reference TRBV5-4 and TRBJ2-7, is ETGVTQSPTHLIKTRGQQVTLRCSSQSGHNTVSWYQQALGQGPQFIFQYYREEENGRGNFPPRFSGLQFPNYSSELNVNALELDDSALYLCASSSSGDSYYEQYFGPGTRLTVT.

The chain recombines TRBV5-4 with TRBJ2-3; D gene ambiguous. The V gene lost 3 bases and the J gene lost 7 bases, with 6 bases spanning the gap. The CDR3 is made up of 11 amino acids. The V gene's germline CDR1 is SGHNT and CDR2 YYREEE (reference sequence). CDR3 nucleotide sequence: TGTGCCAGCAGCTACGAGTATACGCAGTATTTT. Encoded protein: CASSYEYTQYF. The full variable domain, its missing parts supplied by reference TRBV5-4 and TRBJ2-3, is ETGVTQSPTHLIKTRGQQVTLRCSSQSGHNTVSWYQQALGQGPQFIFQYYREEENGRGNFPPRFSGLQFPNYSSELNVNALELDDSALYLCASSYEYTQYFGPGTRLTVL.

CDR3 region: CASSVNTGGNGELFF. The CDR3 DNA follows: TGTGCCAGTAGTGTTAACACAGGGGGCAACGGGGAGCTGTTTTTT. This chain uses TRBV19 with TRBJ2-2; 9 bases map to TRBD1. The CDR3 spans 15 residues. Trimming removed 5 bases from V and 7 bases from J; junction bases left unmatched: 8. Germline V gives CDR1 LNHDA, CDR2 SQIVND (reference sequence).

The CDR3 sequence is CASSSTGTTTDTQYF. The DNA for the CDR3 is TGTGCCAGCAGCTCTACCGGGACTACCACAGATACGCAGTATTTT. The chain is built from TRBV7-8 and TRBJ2-3, with 7 positions matching TRBD2. CDR1 is SGHVS and CDR2 is FQNEAQ in the germline V gene. The CDR3 loop spans 15 amino acids. Trimming took 4 bases from V and 2 from J; bases not matched to a gene: 6.

The chain uses TRBV7-3 and TRBJ2-5, with 7 positions matching TRBD2. Unmatched junction bases numbered 9, after V lost 6 bases and J lost 2 bases. The germline V gene has CDR1 SGHTA and CDR2 FQGTGA. This CDR3 has 15 residues. CDR3 sequence: CASSQGSGGQETQYF. CDR3 bases: TGTGCCAGCAGTCAGGGCTCGGGGGGACAAGAGACCCAGTACTTC.

CDR3 region: CASSSTGGLGYEQYF. Here the CDR3 DNA reads TGTGCCAGCAGCTCGACAGGGGGCTTGGGCTACGAGCAGTACTTC. The gene calls are TRBV11-2 and TRBJ2-7, with 10 bases fitting TRBD1. Germline CDR1 is SGHAT and CDR2 is FQNNGV. Trimming at V came to 4 bases and at J to 3 bases, leaving 6 bases not matched to a gene. The CDR3 spans 15 residues.

This chain uses TRBV5-4 with TRBJ1-6, with 7 bases identical to TRBD1. The CDR3 has 15 amino acids. J gave up 9 bases and V 1 base, and 7 bases lay outside the gene matches. CDR1 is SGHNT, CDR2 YYREEE, per germline (reference sequence). The CDR3 nucleotides are TGTGCCAGCAGCTTGCGGGACAGAGGTCGTTCACCCCTCCACTTT. It is translated as CASSLRDRGRSPLHF.

The gene calls are TRBV19 and TRBJ2-3; D possibly corresponds to TRBD2 (6 bases). This CDR3 region has 12 residues. With 6 bases removed from V and 6 bases from J, the gap between germline ends came to 10 bases. Germline CDR1 reads LNHDA; CDR2 reads SQIVND (reference sequence). The CDR3 spells CASSGRGDTQYF. Written as DNA, the CDR3 is TGTGCCAGTAGCGGACGGGGGGATACGCAGTATTTT.

J is TRBJ2-1 and V is TRBV13; 9 bases align to TRBD1. This CDR3 spans 17 amino acids. Germline lookup yields CDR1 PRHDT and CDR2 FYEKMQ (reference sequence). Trimming at V came to 3 bases and at J to 4 bases, leaving 10 bases not matched to a gene. CDR3 region: CASSFSLDRGGYNEQFF. CDR3 coding DNA: TGTGCCAGCAGCTTTTCCCTCGACAGGGGGGGGTACAATGAGCAGTTCTTC.

The V and J genes are TRBV13 and TRBJ1-2, with 8 bases identical to TRBD1. V was clipped by 5 bases and J by 3 bases; unmatched bases: 2. Germline CDR1 is PRHDT and CDR2 is FYEKMQ (reference sequence). The length of the CDR3 is 13 residues. CDR3 protein: CASSVQGDYGYTF. The CDR3 DNA reads TGTGCCAGCAGCGTACAGGGGGACTATGGCTACACCTTC.

The V and J genes are TRBV27 and TRBJ1-1; 9 bases match TRBD1. J lost 5 bases, V lost 5 bases, and 9 bases had no gene match. The CDR3 totals 15 residues. Per the germline V gene, CDR1 is MNHEY and CDR2 is SMNVEV (reference sequence). CDR3 residues: CASSLRTGVKTEAFF. The CDR3 DNA reads TGTGCCAGCAGTCTACGGACAGGGGTTAAGACTGAAGCTTTCTTT.

For the CDR3, the DNA is TGCGCCAGCAACCTAGGGACAGGGGGTAACTATGGCTACACCTTC. This codes for CASNLGTGGNYGYTF. J is TRBJ1-2 and V is TRBV5-1; TRBD1 matches at 11 bases. V lost 6 bases and J lost 1; bases outside the gene matches: 5. From germline, CDR1 is SGHRS and CDR2 YFSETQ. CDR3 length: 15 residues.

The rearrangement joins TRBV5-4 to TRBJ2-7, with 10 nucleotides matching TRBD1. The CDR3 is 16 residues long. Looked up from germline, CDR1 is SGHNT and CDR2 is YYREEE (reference sequence). After removal of 6 bases from V and 4 bases from J, the junction contained 13 bases not matched to a gene. Here the CDR3 DNA reads TGTGCCAGCATCCGAACCGGGACAGGGGCTTTATACGAGCAGTACTTC. Its protein is CASIRTGTGALYEQYF.

The rearrangement uses TRBV7-9 and TRBJ1-2; no firm D call. V shed 3 bases and J shed 3 bases, with 11 bases lying between them. The CDR3 spans 14 residues. Germline CDR1 SEHNR, CDR2 FQNEAQ (reference sequence). The CDR3 nucleotides are TGTGCCAGCAGCTTTGGAAGGCGGGACTATGGCTACACCTTC. Protein product: CASSFGRRDYGYTF. Drawing the rest from reference TRBV7-9 and TRBJ1-2, the complete variable domain is DTGVSQNPRHKITKRGQNVTFRCDPISEHNRLYWYRQTLGQGPEFLTYFQNEAQLEKSRLLSDRFSAERPKGSFSTLEIQRTEQGDSAMYLCASSFGRRDYGYTFGSGTRLTVV.

This chain links TRBV7-2 with TRBJ2-2, with D unclear. This CDR3 has 13 residues. Germline V lookup: CDR1 SGHTA, CDR2 FQGNSA. V was cut by 1 base and J by 4 bases, with 4 bases left in between. Written as DNA, the CDR3 is TGTGCCAGCAGCTTAGACAGCACCGGGGAGCTGTTTTTT. Translated: CASSLDSTGELFF.

This clone came up once. The rearrangement uses TRBV19 and TRBJ1-1; 8 bases align to TRBD1. Trimming cost V 10 bases and J 8 bases; bases outside gene matches: 12. Germline-derived CDR1 and CDR2 are LNHDA and SQIVND (reference sequence). This CDR3 spans 13 amino acids. The CDR3 loop is CATMTGAGGEAFF. In DNA form, the CDR3 reads TGTGCCACCATGACAGGGGCAGGAGGAGAAGCTTTCTTT. The full variable domain, rest sourced from reference TRBV19 and TRBJ1-1, is DGGITQSPKYLFRKEGQNVTLSCEQNLNHDAMYWYRQDPGQGLRLIYYSQIVNDFQKGDIAEGYSVSREKKESFPLTVTSAQKNPTAFYLCATMTGAGGEAFFGQGTRLTVV.

This sequence joins TRBV2 and TRBJ1-3, with D hard to call. Trimming took 7 bases from V and 2 from J, leaving 12 bases between them. CDR3 length: 14 residues. Germline assignment: CDR1 SNHLY and CDR2 FYNNEI. The CDR3 sequence is CASNEGRAGNTIYF. DNA for the CDR3: TGTGCCAGCAACGAAGGGAGGGCTGGAAACACCATATATTTT.

CDR3 bases: TGTGCCAGCAGAGCTAGGGGCGGGAACACTGAAGCTTTCTTT. Translated: CASRARGGNTEAFF. J is TRBJ1-1 and V is TRBV2, with D tentatively TRBD1 (5 bases). Looked up from germline, CDR1 is SNHLY and CDR2 is FYNNEI. Trimming removed 6 bases from V and 1 base from J, with 12 bases in between. This CDR3 comprises 14 residues.

The chain couples TRBV25-1 to TRBJ2-4; D gene unclear. The CDR3 consists of 14 residues. V lost 6 bases to trimming and J lost 1 base, with 10 bases between them. Germline assignment: CDR1 MGHDK and CDR2 SYGVNS. CDR3 sequence (DNA): TGTGCCAGCAGGCGGCCCCTGGCCAAAAACATTCAGTACTTC. Encoded protein: CASRRPLAKNIQYF.